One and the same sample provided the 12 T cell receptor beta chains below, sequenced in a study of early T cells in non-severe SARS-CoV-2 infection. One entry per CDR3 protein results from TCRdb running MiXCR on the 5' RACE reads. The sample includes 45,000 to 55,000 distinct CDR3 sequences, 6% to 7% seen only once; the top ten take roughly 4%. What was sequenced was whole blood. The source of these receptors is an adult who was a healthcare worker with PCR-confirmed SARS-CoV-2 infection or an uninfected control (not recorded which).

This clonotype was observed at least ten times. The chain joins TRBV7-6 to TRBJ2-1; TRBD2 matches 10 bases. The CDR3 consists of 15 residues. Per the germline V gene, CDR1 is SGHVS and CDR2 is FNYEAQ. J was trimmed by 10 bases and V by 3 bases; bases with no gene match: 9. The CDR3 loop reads CASSLGPGLAPEQFF. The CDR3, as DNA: TGTGCCAGCAGCTTGGGACCGGGACTAGCGCCAGAGCAGTTCTTC.

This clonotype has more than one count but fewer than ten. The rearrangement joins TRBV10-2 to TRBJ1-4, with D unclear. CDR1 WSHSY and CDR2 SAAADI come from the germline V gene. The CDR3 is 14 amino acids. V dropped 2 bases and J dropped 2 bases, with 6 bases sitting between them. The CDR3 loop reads CASSETATNEKLFF. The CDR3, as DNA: TGCGCCAGCAGTGAGACAGCTACTAATGAAAAACTGTTTTTT.

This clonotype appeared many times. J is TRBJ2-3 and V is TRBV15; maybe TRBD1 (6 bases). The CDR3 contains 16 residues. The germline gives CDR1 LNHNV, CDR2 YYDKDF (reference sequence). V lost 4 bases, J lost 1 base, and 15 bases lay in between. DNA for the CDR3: TGTGCCACCAGCAATTTTACAGGGTTCCGCACAGATACGCAGTATTTT. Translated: CATSNFTGFRTDTQYF.

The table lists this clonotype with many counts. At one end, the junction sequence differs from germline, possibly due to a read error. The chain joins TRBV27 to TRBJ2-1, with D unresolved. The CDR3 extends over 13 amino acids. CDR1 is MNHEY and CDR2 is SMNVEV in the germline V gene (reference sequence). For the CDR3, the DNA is TGTGCCACCAGTTCGGCACGACTCAATGAGCAGTTCTTC. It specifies CATSSARLNEQFF.

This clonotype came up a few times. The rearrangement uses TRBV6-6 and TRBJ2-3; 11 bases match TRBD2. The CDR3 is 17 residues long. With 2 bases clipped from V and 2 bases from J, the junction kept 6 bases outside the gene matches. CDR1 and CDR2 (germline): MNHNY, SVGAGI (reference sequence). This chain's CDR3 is CASSYRGLAEFTDTQYF. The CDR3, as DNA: TGTGCCAGCAGTTACAGGGGACTAGCGGAGTTCACAGATACGCAGTATTTT.

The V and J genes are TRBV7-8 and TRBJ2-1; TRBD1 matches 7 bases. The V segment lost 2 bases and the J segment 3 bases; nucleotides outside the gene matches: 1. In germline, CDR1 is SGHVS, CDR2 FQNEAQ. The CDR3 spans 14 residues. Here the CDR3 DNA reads TGTGCCAGCAGCTTAAACAGGGGCTACAATGAGCAGTTCTTC. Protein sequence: CASSLNRGYNEQFF.

The CDR3 DNA is TGTGCCAGCAGTAAGGGGGGGCTGAACACTGAAGCTTTCTTT. It translates to CASSKGGLNTEAFF. The genes are TRBV12-3 or TRBV12-4 and TRBJ1-1; D possibly corresponds to TRBD1 (6 bases). The V gene lost 5 bases and the J gene lost 0 bases, with 10 bases spanning the gap. CDR3 size: 14 residues.

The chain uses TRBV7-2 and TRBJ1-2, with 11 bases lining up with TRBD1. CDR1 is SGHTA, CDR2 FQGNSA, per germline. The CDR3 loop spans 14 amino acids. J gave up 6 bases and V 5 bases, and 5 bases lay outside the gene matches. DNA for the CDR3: TGTGCCAGCAGCCCGGACAGGGGGCAGGATGGCTACACCTTC. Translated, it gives CASSPDRGQDGYTF.

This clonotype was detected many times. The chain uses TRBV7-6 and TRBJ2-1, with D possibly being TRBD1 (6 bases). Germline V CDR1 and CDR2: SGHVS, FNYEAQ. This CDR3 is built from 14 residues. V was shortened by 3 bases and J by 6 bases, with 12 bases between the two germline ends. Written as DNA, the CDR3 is TGTGCCAGCAGCTTGTACGAACAGGGCAATGAGCAGTTCTTC. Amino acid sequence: CASSLYEQGNEQFF.

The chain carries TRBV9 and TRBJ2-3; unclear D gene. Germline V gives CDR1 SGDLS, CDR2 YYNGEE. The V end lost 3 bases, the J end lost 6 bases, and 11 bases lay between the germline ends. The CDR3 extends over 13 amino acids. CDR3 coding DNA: TGTGCCAGCAGCGCCTTACAGAGCGATACGCAGTATTTT. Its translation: CASSALQSDTQYF.

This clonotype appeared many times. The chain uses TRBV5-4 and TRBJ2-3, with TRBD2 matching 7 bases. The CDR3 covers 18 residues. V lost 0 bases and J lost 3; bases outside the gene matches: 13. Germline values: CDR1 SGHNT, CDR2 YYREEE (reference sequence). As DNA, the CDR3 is TGTGCCAGCAGCTTGGTGTGCGGCGGGGGTGATTGTACAGATACGCAGTATTTT. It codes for CASSLVCGGGDCTDTQYF.

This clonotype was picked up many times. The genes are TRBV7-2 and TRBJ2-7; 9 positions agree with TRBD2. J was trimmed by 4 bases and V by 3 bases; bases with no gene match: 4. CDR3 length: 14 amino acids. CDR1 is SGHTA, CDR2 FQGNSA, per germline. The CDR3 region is CASSLVSGGYEQYF. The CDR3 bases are TGTGCCAGCAGCTTGGTTAGCGGGGGATACGAGCAGTACTTC.